The T cell receptor beta chain described here comes from a study of blood T cell repertoires in COVID-19. Germline CDR1 and CDR2: SGHTA and FQGNSA. Trimming took 5 bases from V and 4 from J; bases not matched to a gene: 6. The CDR3 is 15 amino acids. The data were produced by immunoSEQ multiplex PCR, yet TCRdb's version contains in-frame clones alone and is incomplete. The data contain 250,000 to 400,000 clones, 87% of them singletons. Membership in each cohort depended on participant-reported clinical history. Input material: PBMCs or T cells enriched from blood (not recorded which). The chain employs TRBV7-2 and TRBJ2-1; 9 bases line up with TRBD2. This receptor was taken from a woman aged 25-40 years who had recovered from COVID-19. The CDR3 is CASSPAGGQYNEQFF. The CDR3, as DNA: TGTGCCAGCAGCCCAGCGGGGGGCCAGTACAATGAGCAGTTCTTC.